Sequencing of this T cell receptor beta chain was carried out in a study of cytomegalovirus exposure and HLA in healthy donors. General study results and limits: Reports credit the classifier with highly specific, highly sensitive diagnosis of cytomegalovirus status. 164 TCR beta chains were listed as cytomegalovirus-associated.

In regard to this clone: Its antigen is unknown. Other nucleotide sequences from this sample produce the same CDR3.

The repertoire was sequenced with immunoSEQ multiplex PCR; TCRdb's copy has only in-frame clones and lacks some. Among 100,000 to 120,000 clones listed, 88% were seen once. The V segment lost 5 bases and the J segment 2 bases; nucleotides outside the gene matches: 4. The CDR3 has 14 amino acids. Per germline, CDR1 SGHTA and CDR2 FQGNSA. The TCR originated in a woman aged 25 to 39 in good health and CMV-seropositive. V is TRBV7-2 and J is TRBJ2-5; 8 bases agree with TRBD1. Sequenced sample: PBMCs. The CDR3 sequence is CASSRDRRQETQYF. The CDR3 nucleotides are TGTGCCAGCAGCCGGGACAGGCGGCAAGAGACCCAGTACTTC.